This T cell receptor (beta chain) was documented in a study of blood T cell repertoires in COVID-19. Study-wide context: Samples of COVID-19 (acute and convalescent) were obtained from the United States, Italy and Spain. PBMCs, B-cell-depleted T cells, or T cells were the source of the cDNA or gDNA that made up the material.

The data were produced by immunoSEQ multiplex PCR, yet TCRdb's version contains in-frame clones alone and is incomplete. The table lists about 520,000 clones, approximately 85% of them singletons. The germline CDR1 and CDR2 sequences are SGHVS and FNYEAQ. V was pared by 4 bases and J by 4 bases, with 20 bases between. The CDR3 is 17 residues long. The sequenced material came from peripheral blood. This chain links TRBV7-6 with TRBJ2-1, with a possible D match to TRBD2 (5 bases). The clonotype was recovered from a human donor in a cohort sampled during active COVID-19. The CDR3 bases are TGTGCCAGCAGCTCCCGAGAGGAGGCCCTCAGGTACAATGAGCAGTTCTTC. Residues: CASSSREEALRYNEQFF.